The clone carrying this T cell receptor (beta chain) was observed at least ten times. Its antigen is unidentified. Time point specified: longitudinal time-point 1 (baseline). A total of 2 million PBMCs stored at -80 degrees C provided the unsorted libraries. The data were taken from a study of neurological immune-mediated disorders. Notes on the study in general: No CDR3 amino acid sequences were shared by expanded clones across subjects, suggesting private repertoires in all groups.

Each CDR3 protein gets one entry after TCRdb re-called the 5' RACE reads with MiXCR. Here the sample spans roughly 75,000 distinct CDR3 sequences, around 13% being singletons. Germline V gene lookup returns CDR1 SGHRS and CDR2 YFSETQ. CDR3 length equals 13 residues. Between the trimmed V and J ends, which lost 3 bases and 3 bases, there was a span of 10 bases. Sample: PBMCs. The sequence came from a female donor with HTLV-1-associated myelopathy (HAM/TSP). The chain is built from TRBV5-1 and TRBJ2-7; D ambiguous. CDR3 loop: CASSSLLGYEQYF. The DNA for the CDR3 is TGCGCCAGCAGCTCCCTTTTGGGCTACGAGCAGTACTTC.